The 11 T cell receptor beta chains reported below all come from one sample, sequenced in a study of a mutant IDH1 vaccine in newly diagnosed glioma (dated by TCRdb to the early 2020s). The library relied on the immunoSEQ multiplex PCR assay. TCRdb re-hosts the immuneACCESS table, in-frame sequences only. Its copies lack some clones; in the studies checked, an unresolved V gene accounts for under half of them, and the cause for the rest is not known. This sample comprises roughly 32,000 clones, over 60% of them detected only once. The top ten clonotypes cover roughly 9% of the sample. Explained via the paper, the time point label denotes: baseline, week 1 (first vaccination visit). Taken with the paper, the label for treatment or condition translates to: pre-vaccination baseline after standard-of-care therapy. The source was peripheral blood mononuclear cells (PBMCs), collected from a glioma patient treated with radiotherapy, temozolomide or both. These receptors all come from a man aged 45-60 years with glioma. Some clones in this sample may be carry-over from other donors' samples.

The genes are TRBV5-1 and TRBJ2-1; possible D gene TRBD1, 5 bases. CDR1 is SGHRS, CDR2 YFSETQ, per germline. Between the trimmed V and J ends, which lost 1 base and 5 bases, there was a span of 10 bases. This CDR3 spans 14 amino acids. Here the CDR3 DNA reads TGCGCCAGCAGCTTGCCCGACAGCGACAATGAGCAGTTCTTC. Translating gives CASSLPDSDNEQFF.

The CDR3 DNA sequence: TGCGCCAGCAGCTTGGATTCGTATGATACGCAGTATTTT. It encodes CASSLDSYDTQYF. This chain uses TRBV5-1 with TRBJ2-3; D is uncertain. Trimming left V 0 bases short and J 6 bases short, with 8 bases between. The CDR3 sequence is 13 residues long. The germline V gene encodes CDR1 SGHRS and CDR2 YFSETQ.

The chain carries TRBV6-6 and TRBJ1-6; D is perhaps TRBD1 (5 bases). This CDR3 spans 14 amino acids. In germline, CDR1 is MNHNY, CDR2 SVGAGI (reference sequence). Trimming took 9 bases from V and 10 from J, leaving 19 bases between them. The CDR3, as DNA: TGTGCCAGTATCCTAAGTGCAGGGAACTCACCCCTCCACTTT. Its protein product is CASILSAGNSPLHF.

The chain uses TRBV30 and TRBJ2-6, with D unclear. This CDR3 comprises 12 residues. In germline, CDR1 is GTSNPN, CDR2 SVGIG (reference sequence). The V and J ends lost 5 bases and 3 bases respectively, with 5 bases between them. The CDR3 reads CAWVFGANVLTF. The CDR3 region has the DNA TGTGCCTGGGTTTTTGGGGCCAACGTCCTGACTTTC.

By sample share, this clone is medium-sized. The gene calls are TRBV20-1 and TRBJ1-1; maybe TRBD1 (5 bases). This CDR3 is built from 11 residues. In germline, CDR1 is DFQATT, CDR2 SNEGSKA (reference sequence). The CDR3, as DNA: TGCACTCCCGGGTTTACAGGTGAAGCTTTCTTT. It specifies CTPGFTGEAFF.

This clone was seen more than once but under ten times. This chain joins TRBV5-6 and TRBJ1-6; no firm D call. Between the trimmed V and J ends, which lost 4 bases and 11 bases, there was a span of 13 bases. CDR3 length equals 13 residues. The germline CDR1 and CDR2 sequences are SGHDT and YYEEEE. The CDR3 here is CASSQASSTPLHF. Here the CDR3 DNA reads TGTGCCAGCAGCCAGGCTTCATCCACACCCCTCCACTTT. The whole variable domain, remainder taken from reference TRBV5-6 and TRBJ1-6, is DAGVTQSPTHLIKTRGQQVTLRCSPKSGHDTVSWYQQALGQGPQFIFQYYEEEERQRGNFPDRFSGHQFPNYSSELNVNALLLGDSALYLCASSQASSTPLHFGNGTRLTVT.

The CDR3 protein is CASSSRVTREKLFF. DNA for the CDR3: TGTGCCAGCAGCTCCAGGGTTACCAGGGAAAAACTGTTTTTT. The V and J genes are TRBV5-6 and TRBJ1-4, with D possibly matching TRBD1 (5 bases). Germline CDR1 SGHDT, CDR2 YYEEEE. The V end was cut by 3 bases, the J end by 8 bases, with 14 bases between. The CDR3 is 14 residues long.

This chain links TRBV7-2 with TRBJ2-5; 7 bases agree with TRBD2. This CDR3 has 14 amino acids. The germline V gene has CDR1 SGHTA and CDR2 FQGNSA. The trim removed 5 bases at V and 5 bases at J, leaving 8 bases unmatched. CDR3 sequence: CASSRPGGGETQYF. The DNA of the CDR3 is TGTGCCAGCAGCCGCCCGGGGGGTGGGGAGACCCAGTACTTC.

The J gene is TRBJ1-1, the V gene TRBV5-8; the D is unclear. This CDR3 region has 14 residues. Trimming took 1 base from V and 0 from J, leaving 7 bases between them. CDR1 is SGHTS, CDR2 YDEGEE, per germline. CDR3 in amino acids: CASSLLDMNTEAFF. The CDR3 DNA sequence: TGTGCCAGCAGCTTGCTTGACATGAACACTGAAGCTTTCTTT. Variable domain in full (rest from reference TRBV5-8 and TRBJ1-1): EAGVTQSPTHLIKTRGQQATLRCSPISGHTSVYWYQQALGLGLQFLLWYDEGEERNRGNFPPRFSGRQFPNYSSELNVNALELEDSALYLCASSLLDMNTEAFFGQGTRLTVV.

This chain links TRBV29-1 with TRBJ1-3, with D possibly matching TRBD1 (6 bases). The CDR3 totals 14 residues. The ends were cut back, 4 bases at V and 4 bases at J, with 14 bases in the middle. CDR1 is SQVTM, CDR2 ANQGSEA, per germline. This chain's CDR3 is CSVVLGAGGNTIYF. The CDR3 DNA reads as TGCAGCGTTGTGTTGGGGGCGGGAGGAAACACCATATATTTT.

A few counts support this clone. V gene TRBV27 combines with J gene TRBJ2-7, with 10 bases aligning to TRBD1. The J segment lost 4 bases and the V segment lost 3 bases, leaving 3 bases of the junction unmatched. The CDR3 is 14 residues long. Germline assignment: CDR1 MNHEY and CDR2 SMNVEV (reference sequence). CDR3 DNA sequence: TGTGCCAGCAGTTTCTTGGACAGGGGGTACGAGCAGTACTTC. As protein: CASSFLDRGYEQYF.